This T cell receptor beta chain derives from a study of T-cell memory formation after mild COVID-19. Study at large: Largely donor-specific sequence clusters came from two donors.

Study-level findings and limits: Whether second-wave clones peaking at day 37 were SARS-CoV-2 specific went unconfirmed.

A single record per CDR3 protein comes from TCRdb applying MiXCR to the 5' RACE reads. The table records about 540,000 distinct CDR3 sequences, around 21% of them present only once. To note about this clonotype: The antigen is undetermined.

Germline-derived CDR1 and CDR2 are MNHEY and SVGEGT. The CDR3 has 13 amino acids. The V and J ends lost 4 bases and 5 bases respectively, with 10 bases between them. The specimen was PBMCs or a T cell subset sorted from them (not recorded which). The sequence was collected from an adult woman who had mild COVID-19 (a few samples of this study predate the infection). Cell type and time point are not known. V gene TRBV6-2 or TRBV6-3 combines with J gene TRBJ2-3; possibly TRBD2 for D (5 bases). In nucleotides, the CDR3 is TGTGCCAGCAGTTTCGAGAGGGAAGATACGCAGTATTTT. As protein: CASSFEREDTQYF.